This T cell receptor beta chain stems from a study of cytomegalovirus exposure and HLA in healthy donors. Study-level background: Of about 400 genotyped donors, about 81% clustered with self-reported Caucasian donors.

PCR was performed using 60 Vbeta and 13 Jbeta primers. The protocol was immunoSEQ multiplex PCR, while the TCRdb copy is restricted to in-frame clones and leaves out a portion. The sample has under 130,000 clones, about 80% seen once; the top ten hold approximately 8.2%. The CDR3 extends over 12 amino acids. Germline V gene sequence: CDR1 SQVTM, CDR2 ANQGSEA. Trimming took 7 bases from V and 4 from J, leaving 13 bases between them. This chain connects TRBV29-1 to TRBJ1-1; D may be TRBD1 (6 bases). Sample: PBMCs. This clonotype originated in a man aged 35 to 55 in good health and CMV-seropositive. The CDR3 here is CSAAEGGTEAFF. In nucleotides, the CDR3 is TGCAGCGCGGCGGAAGGGGGCACTGAAGCTTTCTTT.